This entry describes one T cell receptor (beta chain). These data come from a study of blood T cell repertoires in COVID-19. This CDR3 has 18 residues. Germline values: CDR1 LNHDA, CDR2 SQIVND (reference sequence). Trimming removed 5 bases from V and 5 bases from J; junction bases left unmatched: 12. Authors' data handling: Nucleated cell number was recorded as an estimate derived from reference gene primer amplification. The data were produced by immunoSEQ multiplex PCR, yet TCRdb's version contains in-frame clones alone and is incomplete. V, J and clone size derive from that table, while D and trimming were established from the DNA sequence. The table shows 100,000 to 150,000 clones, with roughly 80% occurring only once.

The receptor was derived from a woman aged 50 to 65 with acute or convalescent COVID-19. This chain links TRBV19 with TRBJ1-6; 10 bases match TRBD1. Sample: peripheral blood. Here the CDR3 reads CASSRQGANDPHNSPLHF. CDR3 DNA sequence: TGTGCCAGTAGTCGACAGGGGGCGAACGACCCACATAATTCACCCCTCCACTTT.